The clone carrying this TCR beta chain was observed a single time. Its antigen is unknown. Germline values: CDR1 KGHSH, CDR2 LQKENI. The CDR3 runs to 14 residues. V lost 2 bases and J lost 8, with 15 bases in between. The data stem from a study of persistence of HIV-infected CD4 T cells. Overall study: A couple of participants gave one leukapheresis sample; others gave up to about 200 mL blood repeatedly.

This was the immunoSEQ version 4 assay in survey mode. Sequencing was performed with immunoSEQ multiplex PCR; in TCRdb, only in-frame clones are kept and a portion is missing. The sample comprises 35,000 to 45,000 clones, roughly 90% of which are singletons, and about 1.3% rests with the top ten. Cells were stimulated nonspecifically with anti-CD3/anti-CD28 magnetic beads. Sorting of responding CD4+ T cells relied on upregulated CD40 ligand together with CD69. This clonotype was sampled from an adult man with HIV who was CMV-seropositive. The chain employs TRBV18 and TRBJ1-2; D is undetermined. The material sequenced was CD4+ T cells sorted from PBMCs after approximately 20-hour stimulation, taken from a patient who received antiretroviral therapy. The DNA of the CDR3 is TGTGCCAGCTCACCAAATGGCGCAGGTGGGGGCTACACCTTC. Its translation is CASSPNGAGGGYTF.